The 9 T cell receptor beta chains listed next were all sequenced from one sample in a study of blood T cell repertoires in COVID-19. Repertoires were generated with immunoSEQ multiplex PCR, while TCRdb's copy carries only in-frame clones and drops some. Of 59,000 or so clones in the sample, about 76% were seen once. Specimen: peripheral blood. Source of these receptors: an elderly woman with active or convalescent COVID-19.

The genes are TRBV10-3 and TRBJ2-4; TRBD1 agrees at 11 bases. From germline, CDR1 is ENHRY and CDR2 SYGVKD. The CDR3 consists of 13 residues. Trimming at V came to 6 bases and at J to 11 bases, leaving 6 bases not matched to a gene. DNA of the CDR3: TGTGCCATCAGATCCGGACAGGGGGCCGTTCAGTACTTC. It is translated as CAIRSGQGAVQYF.

The chain couples TRBV2 to TRBJ1-5; 12 positions match TRBD1. Germline assignment: CDR1 SNHLY and CDR2 FYNNEI. The CDR3 has 14 amino acids. V lost 6 bases and J lost 6; bases outside the gene matches: 3. CDR3 protein: CASRGQGASQPQHF. Written as DNA, the CDR3 is TGTGCCAGCAGGGGACAGGGGGCTAGTCAGCCCCAGCATTTT.

Turning to this clone: A read error may produce the germline difference seen at one junction end. The V and J genes are TRBV7-2 and TRBJ2-7; a weak D match, TRBD2 (5 bases). Per germline, CDR1 SGHTA and CDR2 FQGNSA. The CDR3 length is 13 residues. DNA of the CDR3: TGTGCCAGCAGCTTAGAACGGGGTACCGAGCGGTACTTC. The encoded protein is CASSLERGTERYF.

The chain recombines TRBV18 with TRBJ1-1, with D tentatively TRBD1 (5 bases). V lost 6 bases and J lost 0, with 11 bases in between. This CDR3 is built from 14 residues. From germline, CDR1 is KGHSH and CDR2 LQKENI. The CDR3 reads CASSSTVLNTEAFF. The CDR3, as DNA: TGTGCCAGCTCCTCGACAGTGCTGAACACTGAAGCTTTCTTT.

This CDR3 is CASIPLRSSGRAVEQYF. The DNA for the CDR3 is TGTGCCAGCATCCCCCTTAGAAGTAGCGGGAGAGCCGTCGAGCAGTACTTC. The chain employs TRBV7-4 and TRBJ2-7; 9 bases line up with TRBD2. CDR1 and CDR2 from the germline V gene are SGHVT and SQSDAQ. The junction had 19 bases not matched to a gene; V was cut back by 7 bases and J by 6 bases. There are 17 residues in the CDR3.

The chain uses TRBV7-3 and TRBJ2-1; TRBD2 matches 8 bases. The CDR3 consists of 15 residues. V was clipped by 3 bases and J by 6 bases; unmatched bases: 7. CDR1 is SGHTA, CDR2 FQGTGA, per germline. This CDR3 is CASSFGGGPVNEQFF. The CDR3, as DNA: TGTGCCAGCAGCTTTGGCGGGGGGCCGGTCAATGAGCAGTTCTTC.

The chain links TRBV11-2 to TRBJ1-2; TRBD1 aligns across 7 bases. The length of the CDR3 is 16 residues. Germline trimming cut 0 bases from V and 4 bases from J; bases unmatched to any gene: 8. Germline CDR1 SGHAT, CDR2 FQNNGV. The CDR3 loop reads CASSLDLGTAAYGYTF. Here the CDR3 DNA reads TGTGCCAGCAGCTTAGATCTTGGGACAGCCGCCTATGGCTACACCTTC. Full variable domain (rest looked up from reference TRBV11-2 and TRBJ1-2): EAGVAQSPRYKIIEKRQSVAFWCNPISGHATLYWYQQILGQGPKLLIQFQNNGVVDDSQLPKDRFSAERLKGVDSTLKIQPAKLEDSAVYLCASSLDLGTAAYGYTFGSGTRLTVV.

The rearrangement links TRBV6-5 to TRBJ2-7, with TRBD2 matching 12 bases. Germline-derived CDR1 and CDR2 are MNHEY and SVGAGI. Trimming cost V 2 bases and J 2 bases; bases outside gene matches: 1. CDR3 size: 15 residues. Written as DNA, the CDR3 is TGTGCCAGCAGTTACGGACTAGCGGGGACCTACGAGCAGTACTTC. It codes for CASSYGLAGTYEQYF.

The chain employs TRBV6-2 or TRBV6-3 and TRBJ2-7; a possible D gene is TRBD1 (7 bases). Germline lookup yields CDR1 MNHEY and CDR2 SVGEGT. The V gene lost 0 bases and the J gene lost 3 bases, with 18 bases spanning the gap. The CDR3 runs to 17 residues. The CDR3 DNA is TGTGCCAGCAGTTACTCGACTGCACGACAGGGACTCTACGAGCAGTACTTC. Amino acids: CASSYSTARQGLYEQYF.